This TCR beta chain stems from a study of Ad26.COV2.S vaccination and SARS-CoV-2 variants. Background on the study: Ad26.COV2.S, an intramuscular injection, was given once or twice 56 days apart.

Study conclusions and caveats: Vaccinees reportedly had broad spike-specific CD8+ and CD4+ T cell responses.

Germline loops: CDR1 SGHNT, CDR2 YENEEA. This CDR3 is 14 amino acids long. The V and J ends lost 5 bases and 4 bases respectively, with 11 bases between them. A single count supports this clone. Its antigen is unknown. Treatment noted: around 19 received Ad26.COV2.S at low or high dose, single or two shots; about 5 received placebo; per-sample allocation not given. The study sampled participants on day 63 after the first vaccine or placebo injection. Produced via immunoSEQ multiplex PCR; TCRdb's table is partial and in-frame only. The sample comprises roughly 320,000 clones, roughly 84% of which are singletons, and about 3.4% rests with the top ten.

The genes are TRBV11-3 and TRBJ2-2; TRBD1 or TRBD2 may be the D gene (5 bases each). The sequence was obtained from a person aged 18-60 years who received the Ad26.COV2.S COVID-19 vaccine or a placebo. Source: peripheral blood, taken in a trial of Ad26.COV2.S vaccine versus placebo. The chain's CDR3 is CASSAPGTTGELFF. CDR3 nucleotides: TGTGCCAGCAGCGCCCCAGGGACCACCGGGGAGCTGTTTTTT.